The 12 T cell receptor beta chains below all came from one sample that was sequenced in a study of beta chain features in type 1 diabetes. These receptors have no identified antigens. Study-level points and caveats: There was a moderate but significant shortening of TCRB CDR3s in all four CD4+ subsets of Type 1 diabetes patients.

The authors reverse transcribed all of the isolated RNA, so sequencing captured expressed TCRB transcripts. Clones were sequenced by immunoSEQ multiplex PCR, and TCRdb holds only the in-frame ones, with some missing. Counted here are 100,000 to 150,000 clones, around 10% occurring once; the ten biggest clones make up 0.75%. The sample comprised central memory CD4+ T cells from blood. The receptors come from a man aged 25 to 40 with type 1 diabetes.

This clone was picked up a small number of times. The chain uses TRBV2 and TRBJ2-7; D perhaps matches TRBD1 (6 bases). From germline, CDR1 is SNHLY and CDR2 FYNNEI. Between the trimmed V and J ends, which lost 8 bases and 6 bases, there was a span of 17 bases. CDR3 length equals 13 residues. The CDR3 region is CASAGTTKGEQYF. The CDR3 region has the DNA TGTGCCAGCGCCGGGACAACCAAGGGCGAGCAGTACTTC. Together with reference TRBV2 and TRBJ2-7, the CDR3 gives the full variable domain: EPEVTQTPSHQVTQMGQEVILRCVPISNHLYFYWYRQILGQKVEFLVSFYNNEISEKSEIFDDQFSVERPDGSNFTLKIRSTKLEDSAMYFCASAGTTKGEQYFGPGTRLTVT.

This clone turned up a few times. The rearrangement links TRBV5-1 to TRBJ2-5, with 10 bases aligning to TRBD1. The junction had 12 bases not matched to a gene; V was cut back by 4 bases and J by 6 bases. The CDR3 has 16 amino acids. CDR1 SGHRS and CDR2 YFSETQ come from the germline V gene. The CDR3 DNA is TGCGCCAGCAGCCCCTCCGGGACAGGGGCTACTAAGACCCAGTACTTC. Translated: CASSPSGTGATKTQYF.

The table lists this clone with a few counts. The chain has TRBV7-9 and TRBJ2-4; D might be TRBD2 (6 bases). From germline, CDR1 is SEHNR and CDR2 FQNEAQ (reference sequence). The CDR3 is 14 amino acids. Trimming pared 3 bases from V and 6 bases from J, leaving 12 bases between. For the CDR3, the DNA is TGTGCCAGCAGCTTTGGAGGGGTTAGAAACATTCAGTACTTC. The encoded protein is CASSFGGVRNIQYF.

The rearrangement links TRBV7-2 to TRBJ1-3; 7 bases agree with TRBD1. The CDR3 has 16 amino acids. The germline V gene encodes CDR1 SGHTA and CDR2 FQGNSA. After removal of 4 bases from V and 0 bases from J, the junction contained 6 bases not matched to a gene. CDR3 loop: CASSYRTGHSGNTIYF. The CDR3 DNA follows: TGTGCCAGCAGCTACCGGACAGGCCACTCTGGAAACACCATATATTTT.

This chain joins TRBV18 and TRBJ1-1; D ambiguous. Trimming removed 6 bases at V and 0 bases at J, with 23 bases between. This CDR3 comprises 18 residues. The V gene's germline CDR1 is KGHSH and CDR2 LQKENI. The CDR3 nucleotides read TGTGCCAGCTCGCAATCCCGGAACGGAGGATTGATGAACACTGAAGCTTTCTTT. Translation: CASSQSRNGGLMNTEAFF. Drawing the rest from reference TRBV18 and TRBJ1-1, the complete variable domain is NAGVMQNPRHLVRRRGQEARLRCSPMKGHSHVYWYRQLPEEGLKFMVYLQKENIIDESGMPKERFSAEFPKEGPSILRIQQVVRGDSAAYFCASSQSRNGGLMNTEAFFGQGTRLTVV.

The chain couples TRBV28 to TRBJ1-6; D is ambiguous. The germline V gene encodes CDR1 MDHEN and CDR2 SYDVKM. This CDR3 is built from 13 residues. The V end was cut by 6 bases, the J end by 2 bases, with 5 bases between. The DNA for the CDR3 is TGTGCCAGCAGGACAACCTATAATTCACCCCTCCACTTT. The encoded protein is CASRTTYNSPLHF.

This clone has just a few counts. The chain employs TRBV5-1 and TRBJ2-7; the match to TRBD1 covers 11 bases. Germline V CDR1 and CDR2: SGHRS, YFSETQ. J lost 5 bases, V lost 3 bases, and 13 bases had no gene match. The CDR3 totals 17 residues. The DNA of the CDR3 is TGCGCCAGCAGCTCACGCCCTCGGACAGGGGGCCGGGACGAGCAGTACTTC. Protein product: CASSSRPRTGGRDEQYF.

This clone has at least ten counts. The rearrangement links TRBV29-1 to TRBJ2-5; 10 positions agree with TRBD1. Germline V gene sequence: CDR1 SQVTM, CDR2 ANQGSEA. The CDR3 extends over 12 amino acids. With V trimmed by 6 bases and J by 5 bases, 3 bases remained unmatched. The CDR3, as DNA: TGCAGCGTGGGACAGGGGAGGGAGACCCAGTACTTC. Protein product: CSVGQGRETQYF.

This chain joins TRBV29-1 and TRBJ1-2; 7 nucleotides agree with TRBD1. Per the germline V gene, CDR1 is SQVTM and CDR2 is ANQGSEA. This CDR3 comprises 13 residues. V lost 4 bases, J lost 6 bases, and 8 bases stayed unmatched. The CDR3 coding sequence is TGCAGCGTTGTCCCCAGGGGGTCTAATGGCTACACCTTC. Encoded protein: CSVVPRGSNGYTF. The complete variable domain, with remaining parts taken from reference TRBV29-1 and TRBJ1-2, reads SAVISQKPSRDICQRGTSLTIQCQVDSQVTMMFWYRQQPGQSLTLIATANQGSEATYESGFVIDKFPISRPNLTFSTLTVSNMSPEDSSIYLCSVVPRGSNGYTFGSGTRLTVV.

The chain combines TRBV11-2 with TRBJ2-4, with D possibly being TRBD2 (6 bases). V was pared by 2 bases and J by 6 bases, with 14 bases between. In germline, CDR1 is SGHAT, CDR2 FQNNGV. The CDR3 consists of 15 residues. The CDR3 region is CASSLHRGSLNIQYF. CDR3 DNA: TGTGCCAGCAGCTTACACCGGGGGTCGTTAAACATTCAGTACTTC.

This clone occurred a few times. V usage is TRBV29-1 and J usage is TRBJ1-2, with D unresolved. Trimming removed 6 bases from V and 11 bases from J, with 19 bases in between. From germline, CDR1 is SQVTM and CDR2 ANQGSEA. This CDR3 is 12 amino acids long. The CDR3 sequence: CSVPRRPFGYTF. DNA for the CDR3: TGCAGCGTCCCAAGGAGGCCGTTTGGATACACCTTC.

The rearrangement uses TRBV19 and TRBJ2-1, with 7 positions matching TRBD1. CDR3 size: 12 residues. J gave up 8 bases and V 6 bases, and 4 bases lay outside the gene matches. Germline values: CDR1 LNHDA, CDR2 SQIVND (reference sequence). CDR3 sequence reads: CASSQTGYEQFF. CDR3 sequence (DNA): TGTGCCAGTAGCCAGACAGGGTATGAGCAGTTCTTC.